Each of the 24 T cell receptor beta chains below was sequenced from the same sample in a study of T-cell memory formation after mild COVID-19. From the 5' RACE reads, TCRdb called clonotypes with MiXCR, one entry per CDR3 protein. The repertoire holds about 260,000 distinct CDR3 sequences, with approximately 15% as singletons. The sample taken for sequencing was PBMCs or a T cell subset sorted from them (not recorded which). The origin of the receptors is a man aged 18 to 29 who had mild COVID-19 (a few samples of this study predate the infection). Cell type and time point are not known.

V is TRBV5-1 and J is TRBJ1-2; 9 bases align to TRBD1. Germline V gives CDR1 SGHRS, CDR2 YFSETQ. The CDR3 is 14 amino acids. V trimming: 4 bases; J trimming: 4 bases; junction bases outside the gene matches: 5. CDR3 DNA sequence: TGCGCCAGCAGCCCGCCGACAGGGGGCTATGGCTACACCTTC. It encodes CASSPPTGGYGYTF.

A few counts support this clonotype. DNA for the CDR3: TGCGCCAGCAGCTTGGAGCTGGGAACTGAAGCTTTCTTT. It specifies CASSLELGTEAFF. V usage is TRBV5-1 and J usage is TRBJ1-1; D is undetermined. The V and J ends lost 0 bases and 5 bases respectively, with 8 bases between them. In germline, CDR1 is SGHRS, CDR2 YFSETQ. The CDR3 is made up of 13 amino acids.

This clonotype was detected only a few times. The rearrangement joins TRBV7-9 to TRBJ1-1; D might be TRBD1 (6 bases). Trimming pared 1 base from V and 5 bases from J, leaving 14 bases between. The V gene's germline CDR1 is SEHNR and CDR2 FQNEAQ (reference sequence). CDR3 length: 15 amino acids. The CDR3 bases are TGTGCCAGCAGCTTAGGAGGGGACATGTGGACTGAAGCTTTCTTT. Protein product: CASSLGGDMWTEAFF.

This clonotype was detected only a few times. The chain employs TRBV5-1 and TRBJ1-2; 12 bases map to TRBD1. From germline, CDR1 is SGHRS and CDR2 YFSETQ. This CDR3 region has 16 residues. With 0 bases clipped from V and 4 bases from J, the junction kept 4 bases outside the gene matches. The DNA of the CDR3 is TGCGCCAGCAGCTTGGGGGACAGGGGGCTCCGCTATGGCTACACCTTC. Its translation: CASSLGDRGLRYGYTF.

V and J are TRBV6-5 and TRBJ2-3; D is possibly TRBD1 (6 bases). Germline CDR1 is MNHEY and CDR2 is SVGAGI. Trimming took 6 bases from V and 5 from J, leaving 12 bases between them. The CDR3 totals 13 residues. CDR3 in amino acids: CASSHSTGDTQYF. CDR3 in DNA: TGTGCCAGCAGCCACTCGACAGGAGATACGCAGTATTTT.

In its sample, this clonotype was seen a few times. This chain links TRBV20-1 with TRBJ1-2; 8 nucleotides match TRBD1. V was clipped by 1 base and J by 6 bases; unmatched bases: 7. The germline V gene has CDR1 DFQATT and CDR2 SNEGSKA (reference sequence). This CDR3 has 14 amino acids. This CDR3 reads CSARAISGGHGYTF. CDR3 bases: TGCAGTGCTAGAGCCATCTCAGGGGGCCATGGCTACACCTTC.

This clonotype has just a few counts. In DNA form, the CDR3 reads TGTGCCAGCAGTTACGGAGGGCAGGGTGGCGGTGAAGCTTTCTTT. Its protein product is CASSYGGQGGGEAFF. The chain couples TRBV6-2 or TRBV6-3 to TRBJ1-1; weak D call: TRBD1 (5 bases). This CDR3 contains 15 residues. The V gene's germline CDR1 is MNHEY and CDR2 SVGEGT. Trimming took off 2 bases at V and 7 bases at J, with 17 bases between the two ends.

This clonotype was found a few times. The chain uses TRBV5-1 and TRBJ2-2; D not resolved. The CDR3 totals 14 residues. V dropped 0 bases and J dropped 0 bases, with 3 bases sitting between them. Germline assignment: CDR1 SGHRS and CDR2 YFSETQ. CDR3 residues: CASSLDSNTGELFF. In DNA form, the CDR3 reads TGCGCCAGCAGCTTGGATTCGAACACCGGGGAGCTGTTTTTT.

V is TRBV6-1 and J is TRBJ1-2; D not certain. Trimming stripped 3 bases from V and 4 bases from J, with 9 bases between. Germline assignment: CDR1 MNHNS and CDR2 SASEGT. The CDR3 has 13 residues. The CDR3 DNA reads TGTGCCAGCAGTGATTTGCGCGGCTATGGCTACACCTTC. Translation: CASSDLRGYGYTF.

This clonotype was counted ten times or more. The genes are TRBV28 and TRBJ2-7; 7 nucleotides agree with TRBD2. Germline lookup yields CDR1 MDHEN and CDR2 SYDVKM. The CDR3 is 13 amino acids. J lost 2 bases, V lost 6 bases, and 4 bases had no gene match. CDR3 in amino acids: CASSPGGTYEQYV. For the CDR3, the DNA is TGTGCCAGCAGCCCGGGGGGAACCTACGAGCAGTACGTC.

This chain uses TRBV4-2 with TRBJ2-5; 9 bases are shared with TRBD1. The CDR3 is 17 amino acids. The ends lost 0 bases at V and 5 bases at J; junction bases unmatched: 10. The V gene's germline CDR1 is LGHNA and CDR2 YNFKEQ. This CDR3 is CASSQDFRTGGWETQYF. The CDR3 DNA reads as TGTGCCAGCAGCCAAGATTTTCGAACAGGGGGCTGGGAGACCCAGTACTTC.

This chain links TRBV21-1 with TRBJ1-3; the D call in the table, TRBD1, was not verified against the DNA. TRBV21-1 is described as a pseudogene. The CDR3 spans 15 residues. CDR3 loop: CANRRRGVSGNTIYF. CDR3 DNA sequence: TGTGCCAACAGAAGGAGAGGGGTCTCAGGAAACACCATATATTTT.

This clonotype was found many times. The CDR3 coding sequence is TGCGCCAGTACCCAGGGGGCTGTGACCGGGGAGCTGTTTTTT. Protein: CASTQGAVTGELFF. The V gene is TRBV5-1, the J gene TRBJ2-2, with 8 bases fitting TRBD1. The length of the CDR3 is 14 residues. V was pared by 8 bases and J by 5 bases, with 8 bases of the junction left unmatched. Germline V lookup: CDR1 SGHRS, CDR2 YFSETQ.

The table lists this clonotype with a few counts. This chain uses TRBV14 with TRBJ1-5; possibly TRBD1 for D (5 bases). Germline V gene data show CDR1 as SGHDN and CDR2 as FVKESK. The CDR3 runs to 13 residues. Trimming took 5 bases from V and 6 from J, leaving 11 bases between them. CDR3 nucleotides: TGTGCCAGCAGCATGGGGACCGGTCAGCCCCAGCATTTT. Protein: CASSMGTGQPQHF. Together with reference TRBV14 and TRBJ1-5, the CDR3 gives the full variable domain: EAGVTQFPSHSVIEKGQTVTLRCDPISGHDNLYWYRRVMGKEIKFLLHFVKESKQDESGMPNNRFLAERTGGTYSTLKVQPAELEDSGVYFCASSMGTGQPQHFGDGTRLSIL.

The V gene is TRBV7-2, the J gene TRBJ1-1; D is unresolved. With 0 bases removed from V and 7 bases from J, the gap between germline ends came to 12 bases. The CDR3 spans 14 residues. Germline CDR1 SGHTA, CDR2 FQGNSA. CDR3 sequence reads: CASSLAVGGFEAFF. The CDR3 nucleotides are TGTGCCAGCAGCTTAGCGGTGGGTGGCTTTGAAGCTTTCTTT.

This clonotype came up a few times. This chain joins TRBV25-1 and TRBJ1-2, with TRBD1 as a possible D gene (6 bases). CDR3 length: 17 residues. Germline assignment: CDR1 MGHDK and CDR2 SYGVNS. V lost 6 bases and J lost 0, with 20 bases in between. For the CDR3, the DNA is TGTGCCAGCAGCCATGAGGTGGCCAGGGGTTCTAACTATGGCTACACCTTC. Protein product: CASSHEVARGSNYGYTF.

This clonotype has just a few counts. The chain employs TRBV12-5 and TRBJ2-1, with D possibly being TRBD2 (6 bases). Between the trimmed V and J ends, which lost 1 base and 2 bases, there was a span of 12 bases. The CDR3 spans 16 residues. Germline V gene sequence: CDR1 LGHNT, CDR2 FRNRAP. CDR3 sequence reads: CASGLDFGGTYNEQFF. The CDR3 DNA follows: TGTGCTAGTGGTTTGGACTTCGGGGGAACCTACAATGAGCAGTTCTTC. Combining the CDR3 with reference TRBV12-5 and TRBJ2-1 gives the whole variable domain DARVTQTPRHKVTEMGQEVTMRCQPILGHNTVFWYRQTMMQGLELLAYFRNRAPLDDSGMPKDRFSAEMPDATLATLKIQPSEPRDSAVYFCASGLDFGGTYNEQFFGPGTRLTVL.

The chain combines TRBV12-5 with TRBJ2-3; 8 bases agree with TRBD2. With V trimmed by 6 bases and J by 4 bases, 12 bases remained unmatched. The CDR3 runs to 16 residues. Germline V gene lookup returns CDR1 LGHNT and CDR2 FRNRAP. CDR3 region: CASGPGTSVDADTQYF. CDR3 bases: TGTGCTAGTGGCCCGGGGACTAGTGTTGATGCAGATACGCAGTATTTT.

The chain uses TRBV10-3 and TRBJ2-5; maybe TRBD1 (6 bases). Between the trimmed V and J ends, which lost 6 bases and 1 base, there was a span of 12 bases. Germline CDR1 and CDR2: ENHRY and SYGVKD. The CDR3 runs to 14 residues. CDR3 amino acids: CAIRDRTAQETQYF. CDR3 DNA: TGTGCCATCAGGGATAGGACAGCCCAAGAGACCCAGTACTTC.

This clonotype appeared a few times. The chain links TRBV20-1 to TRBJ1-1, with D unresolved. Trimming took off 5 bases at V and 0 bases at J, with 4 bases between the two ends. This CDR3 is built from 11 residues. CDR1 and CDR2 (germline): DFQATT, SNEGSKA (reference sequence). The CDR3 coding sequence is TGCAGTGCTGTACTGAACACTGAAGCTTTCTTT. This codes for CSAVLNTEAFF.

This chain connects TRBV7-9 to TRBJ2-1; the match to TRBD2 covers 8 bases. CDR1 SEHNR and CDR2 FQNEAQ come from the germline V gene (reference sequence). There are 12 residues in the CDR3. V lost 8 bases to trimming and J lost 7 bases; unmatched junction nucleotides: 4. CDR3 sequence: CASHRGGNEQFF. The DNA of the CDR3 is TGTGCCAGCCACCGCGGGGGGAATGAGCAGTTCTTC. Variable domain in full (rest from reference TRBV7-9 and TRBJ2-1): DTGVSQNPRHKITKRGQNVTFRCDPISEHNRLYWYRQTLGQGPEFLTYFQNEAQLEKSRLLSDRFSAERPKGSFSTLEIQRTEQGDSAMYLCASHRGGNEQFFGPGTRLTVL.

This clonotype turned up a few times. V is TRBV4-2 and J is TRBJ2-3; TRBD2 matches 11 bases. V shed 0 bases and J 2 bases; nucleotides not matched to a gene: 7. The germline CDR1 and CDR2 sequences are LGHNA and YNFKEQ. This CDR3 is 18 amino acids long. The CDR3 protein is CASSQDLLAGGLTDTQYF. The CDR3 DNA is TGTGCCAGCAGCCAAGATCTGCTAGCGGGGGGCCTCACAGATACGCAGTATTTT.

For this clonotype: Relative to the germline gene, one junction end is altered; a read error may explain this. The chain links TRBV9 to TRBJ1-2; no clear D. CDR3 length: 9 residues. Germline V gene lookup returns CDR1 SGDLS and CDR2 YYNGEE. The CDR3 DNA reads TGTGCCAGCAGCGTCCCGCACGACTTC. This codes for CASSVPHDF.

This clonotype appeared a few times. The rearrangement links TRBV2 to TRBJ1-6; D not resolved. V gave up 2 bases and J gave up 9 bases, with 11 bases separating them. The CDR3 is made up of 14 amino acids. Germline V lookup: CDR1 SNHLY, CDR2 FYNNEI. In nucleotides, the CDR3 is TGTGCCAGCAGTGAAACGGGGTTCGCTTCACCCCTCCACTTT. It codes for CASSETGFASPLHF.